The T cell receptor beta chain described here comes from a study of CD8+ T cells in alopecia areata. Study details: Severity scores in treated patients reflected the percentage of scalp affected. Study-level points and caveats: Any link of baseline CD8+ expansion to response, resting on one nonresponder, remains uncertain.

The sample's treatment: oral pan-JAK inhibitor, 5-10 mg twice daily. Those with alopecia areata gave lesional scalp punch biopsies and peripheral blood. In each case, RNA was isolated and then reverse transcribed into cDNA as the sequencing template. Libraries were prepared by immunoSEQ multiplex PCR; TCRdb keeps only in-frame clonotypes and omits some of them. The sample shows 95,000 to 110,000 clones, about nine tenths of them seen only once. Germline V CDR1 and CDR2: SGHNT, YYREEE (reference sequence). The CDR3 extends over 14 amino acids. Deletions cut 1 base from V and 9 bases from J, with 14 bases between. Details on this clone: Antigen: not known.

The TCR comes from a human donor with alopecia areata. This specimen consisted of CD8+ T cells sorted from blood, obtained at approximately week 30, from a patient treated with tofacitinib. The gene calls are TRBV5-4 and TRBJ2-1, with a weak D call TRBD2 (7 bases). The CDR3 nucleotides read TGTGCCAGCAGCTTGAACGGGGGGCTCATTGAGCAGTTCTTC. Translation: CASSLNGGLIEQFF. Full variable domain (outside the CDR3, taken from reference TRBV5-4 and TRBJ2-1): ETGVTQSPTHLIKTRGQQVTLRCSSQSGHNTVSWYQQALGQGPQFIFQYYREEENGRGNFPPRFSGLQFPNYSSELNVNALELDDSALYLCASSLNGGLIEQFFGPGTRLTVL.